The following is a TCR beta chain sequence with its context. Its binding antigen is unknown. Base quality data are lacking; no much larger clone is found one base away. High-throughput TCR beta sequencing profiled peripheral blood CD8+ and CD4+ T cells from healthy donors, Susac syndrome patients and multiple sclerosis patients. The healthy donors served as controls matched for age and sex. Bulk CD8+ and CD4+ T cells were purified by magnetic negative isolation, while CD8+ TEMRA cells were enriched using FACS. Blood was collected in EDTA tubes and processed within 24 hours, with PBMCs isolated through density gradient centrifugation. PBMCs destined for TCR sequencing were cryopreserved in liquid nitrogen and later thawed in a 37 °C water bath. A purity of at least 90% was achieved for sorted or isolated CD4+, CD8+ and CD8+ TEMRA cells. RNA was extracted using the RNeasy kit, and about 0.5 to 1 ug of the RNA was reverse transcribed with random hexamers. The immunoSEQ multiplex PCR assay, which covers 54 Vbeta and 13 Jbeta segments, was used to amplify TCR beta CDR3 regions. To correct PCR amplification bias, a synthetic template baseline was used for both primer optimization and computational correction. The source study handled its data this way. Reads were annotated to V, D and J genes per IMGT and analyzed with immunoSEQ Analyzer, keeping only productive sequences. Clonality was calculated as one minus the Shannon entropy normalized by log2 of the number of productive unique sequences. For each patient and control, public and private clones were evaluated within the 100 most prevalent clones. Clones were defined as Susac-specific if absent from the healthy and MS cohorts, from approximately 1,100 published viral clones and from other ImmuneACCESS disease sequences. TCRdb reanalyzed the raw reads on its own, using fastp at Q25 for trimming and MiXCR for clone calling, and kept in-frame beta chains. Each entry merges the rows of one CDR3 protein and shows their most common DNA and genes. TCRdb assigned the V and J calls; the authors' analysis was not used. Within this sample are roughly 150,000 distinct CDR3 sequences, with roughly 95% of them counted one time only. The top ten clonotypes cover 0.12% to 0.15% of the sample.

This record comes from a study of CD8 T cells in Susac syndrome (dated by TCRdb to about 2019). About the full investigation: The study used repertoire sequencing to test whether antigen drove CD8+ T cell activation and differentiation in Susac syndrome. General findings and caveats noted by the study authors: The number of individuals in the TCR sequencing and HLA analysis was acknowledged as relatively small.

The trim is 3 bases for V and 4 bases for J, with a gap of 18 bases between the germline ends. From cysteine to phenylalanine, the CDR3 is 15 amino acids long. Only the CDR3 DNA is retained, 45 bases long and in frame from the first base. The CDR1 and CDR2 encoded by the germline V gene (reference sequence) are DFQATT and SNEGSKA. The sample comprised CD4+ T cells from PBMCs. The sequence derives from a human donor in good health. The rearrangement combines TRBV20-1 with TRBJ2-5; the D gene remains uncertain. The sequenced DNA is TGCAGTGCTAGTGTGTCAGCCACATTGTCAGAGACCCAGTACTTC. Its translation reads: CSASVSATLSETQYF.